These 20 T cell receptor beta chains share one sample of origin, sequenced in a study of blood T cell repertoires in COVID-19. Generated by immunoSEQ multiplex PCR, the TCRdb table keeps only in-frame clones and is missing some. The table includes approximately 27,000 clones, over 80% detected once. Sequencing was done on a sample of peripheral blood. The receptors were gathered from a man in his 70s with acute or convalescent COVID-19.

The rearrangement uses TRBV7-2 and TRBJ2-1, with no clear D. Germline V gene sequence: CDR1 SGHTA, CDR2 FQGNSA. The CDR3 consists of 17 residues. The V and J ends lost 1 base and 0 bases respectively, with 13 bases between them. DNA of the CDR3: TGTGCCAGCAGCTTAGTTCGGTCCCGGAGCTCCTACAATGAGCAGTTCTTC. It codes for CASSLVRSRSSYNEQFF.

This chain links TRBV19 with TRBJ2-1, with TRBD2 identical over 12 bases. Germline V gene data show CDR1 as LNHDA and CDR2 as SQIVND (reference sequence). This CDR3 region has 17 residues. Trimming at V came to 3 bases and at J to 2 bases, leaving 5 bases not matched to a gene. Written as DNA, the CDR3 is TGTGCCAGTAGTATGGGGGGACTAGCGGGTACCTACAATGAGCAGTTCTTC. This gives the protein CASSMGGLAGTYNEQFF.

V usage is TRBV9 and J usage is TRBJ2-1; 7 nucleotides line up with TRBD2. The CDR3 runs to 14 residues. With V trimmed by 6 bases and J by 0 bases, 3 bases remained unmatched. Germline V CDR1 and CDR2: SGDLS, YYNGEE. CDR3 DNA: TGTGCCAGCAACCGGGACTACTCCTACAATGAGCAGTTCTTC. Amino acid sequence: CASNRDYSYNEQFF. Variable domain in full (rest from reference TRBV9 and TRBJ2-1): DSGVTQTPKHLITATGQRVTLRCSPRSGDLSVYWYQQSLDQGLQFLIQYYNGEERAKGNILERFSAQQFPDLHSELNLSSLELGDSALYFCASNRDYSYNEQFFGPGTRLTVL.

The V call is TRBV4-3, the J call TRBJ1-5; no firm D call. V lost 0 bases and J 7 bases, leaving 7 bases between the germline ends. The germline V gene has CDR1 LGHNA and CDR2 YSLEER. The length of the CDR3 is 13 residues. DNA of the CDR3: TGCGCCAGCAGCCAAGAGAGGAGACAGCCCCAGCATTTT. Translation: CASSQERRQPQHF.

This chain connects TRBV14 to TRBJ1-5, with D unresolved. With 1 base removed from V and 0 bases from J, the gap between germline ends came to 10 bases. The CDR3 contains 16 residues. The germline gives CDR1 SGHDN, CDR2 FVKESK. The CDR3 is CASSQVATSSNQPQHF. The CDR3 nucleotides are TGTGCCAGCAGCCAAGTCGCGACATCTAGCAATCAGCCCCAGCATTTT.

The rearrangement links TRBV11-3 to TRBJ2-1; 9 bases fit TRBD1. Germline values: CDR1 SGHNT, CDR2 YENEEA. The ends lost 5 bases at V and 8 bases at J; junction bases unmatched: 10. This CDR3 has 15 residues. CDR3 DNA sequence: TGTGCCAGCAGCCGTCCGGGACAGGGATCGGATGAGCAGTTCTTC. It specifies CASSRPGQGSDEQFF.

The genes are TRBV10-3 and TRBJ2-1, with 9 bases matching TRBD1. Trimming removed 4 bases from V and 7 bases from J; junction bases left unmatched: 14. Germline V gene sequence: CDR1 ENHRY, CDR2 SYGVKD. This CDR3 has 17 residues. CDR3 coding DNA: TGTGCCATCAGTGTAGCAGGGCGGACAGGGGTGAGGAATGAGCAGTTCTTC. It encodes CAISVAGRTGVRNEQFF.

The chain is built from TRBV5-4 and TRBJ1-2; 7 bases are shared with TRBD1. This CDR3 has 15 amino acids. The trim removed 0 bases at V and 4 bases at J, leaving 6 bases unmatched. CDR1 SGHNT and CDR2 YYREEE come from the germline V gene (reference sequence). CDR3 loop: CASSLAEGATYGYTF. CDR3 in DNA: TGTGCCAGCAGCTTGGCGGAGGGGGCAACCTATGGCTACACCTTC.

This chain links TRBV27 with TRBJ1-6; tentatively, D is TRBD1 (5 bases). The CDR3 loop spans 15 amino acids. Germline-derived CDR1 and CDR2 are MNHEY and SMNVEV (reference sequence). V lost 6 bases and J 8 bases, leaving 17 bases between the germline ends. CDR3 sequence: CASRTDRGLDSPLHF. In DNA form, the CDR3 reads TGTGCCAGCAGGACCGACCGGGGGTTGGATTCACCCCTCCACTTT.

The rearrangement links TRBV7-2 to TRBJ2-3, with D possibly being TRBD2 (7 bases). This CDR3 comprises 15 residues. CDR1 and CDR2 from the germline V gene are SGHTA and FQGNSA. The V gene lost 7 bases and the J gene lost 0 bases, with 14 bases spanning the gap. The CDR3 spells CASTLGGASTDTQYF. DNA for the CDR3: TGTGCCAGCACCCTGGGGGGGGCGAGCACAGATACGCAGTATTTT.

This chain joins TRBV10-3 and TRBJ2-2; the match to TRBD2 covers 10 bases. Germline CDR1 ENHRY, CDR2 SYGVKD. Unmatched junction bases numbered 4, after V lost 6 bases and J lost 3 bases. The CDR3 contains 15 residues. CDR3 in amino acids: CAISRSGRDTGELFF. The CDR3 DNA sequence: TGTGCCATCAGCCGAAGCGGGAGGGACACCGGGGAGCTGTTTTTT.

The J gene is TRBJ2-7, the V gene TRBV27; TRBD2 aligns across 10 bases. CDR3 length: 14 amino acids. Looked up from germline, CDR1 is MNHEY and CDR2 is SMNVEV (reference sequence). V shed 4 bases and J 1 base; nucleotides not matched to a gene: 1. As DNA, the CDR3 is TGTGCCAGCAGTTGGACTAGCGGTTCCTACGAGCAGTACTTC. Translating gives CASSWTSGSYEQYF.

V is TRBV7-9 and J is TRBJ2-7; 8 nucleotides line up with TRBD1. The CDR3 contains 15 residues. Germline V lookup: CDR1 SEHNR, CDR2 FQNEAQ (reference sequence). Unmatched junction bases numbered 11, after V lost 4 bases and J lost 6 bases. The chain's CDR3 is CASSSRTGQVSEQYF. The CDR3 DNA sequence: TGTGCCAGCAGCTCCCGGACAGGGCAGGTTTCCGAGCAGTACTTC.

V is TRBV4-2 and J is TRBJ2-1; D is ambiguous. This CDR3 is 15 amino acids long. Trimming removed 0 bases from V and 8 bases from J, with 14 bases in between. CDR1 and CDR2 (germline): LGHNA, YNFKEQ. In DNA form, the CDR3 reads TGTGCCAGCAGCCAAGATTACGGTGGGCTTGATGAGCAGTTCTTC. Translation gives CASSQDYGGLDEQFF.

The chain recombines TRBV7-3 with TRBJ2-1; 8 nucleotides line up with TRBD2. J lost 7 bases, V lost 3 bases, and 11 bases had no gene match. CDR1 and CDR2 (germline): SGHTA, FQGTGA. There are 16 residues in the CDR3. In nucleotides, the CDR3 is TGTGCCAGCAGCTTTACCGGGACTAGAAAGAGGAATGAGCAGTTCTTC. It is translated as CASSFTGTRKRNEQFF.

This chain uses TRBV7-2 with TRBJ1-5, with a weak D call TRBD1 (5 bases). V was clipped by 5 bases and J by 7 bases, with 21 bases between them. The CDR3 has 16 amino acids. Germline loops: CDR1 SGHTA, CDR2 FQGNSA. CDR3 in amino acids: CASSPWISGGGQPQHF. The DNA of the CDR3 is TGTGCCAGCAGCCCCTGGATATCCGGGGGAGGGCAGCCCCAGCATTTT.

CDR3 nucleotide sequence: TGTGCAAGTCGCCCGTACGGGACAGCCTCATACACCTTC. Encoded protein: CASRPYGTASYTF. The V gene is TRBV12-2, the J gene TRBJ1-2; the listed D gene, TRBD1, was not tested against the DNA. TRBV12-2 constitutes a pseudogene. The CDR3 has 13 amino acids.

This clone has just a few counts. The chain joins TRBV6-1 to TRBJ2-7; D call uncertain. V was pared by 3 bases and J by 2 bases, with 14 bases between. The germline V gene has CDR1 MNHNS and CDR2 SASEGT. The CDR3 contains 15 residues. CDR3 DNA sequence: TGTGCCAGCAGTGATTGGCGCAGGCCCCCCTACGAGCAGTACTTC. Translated: CASSDWRRPPYEQYF.

The chain is built from TRBV6-1 and TRBJ2-5, with D tentatively TRBD2 (5 bases). Trimming shortened V by 1 base and J by 5 bases, and 14 bases separated the two germline ends. The CDR3 runs 15 residues. Germline values: CDR1 MNHNS, CDR2 SASEGT. The CDR3 region has the DNA TGTGCCAGCAGTGAAGTGTCAGGAGGCGGGGAGACCCAGTACTTC. Its protein is CASSEVSGGGETQYF.

This clone was observed a few times. The V and J genes are TRBV18 and TRBJ2-5; TRBD1 is a possible D gene (6 bases). The CDR3 totals 18 residues. Germline V lookup: CDR1 KGHSH, CDR2 LQKENI. V was clipped by 4 bases and J by 0 bases, with 21 bases between them. The CDR3 region is CASSLNVDRLLYQETQYF. The CDR3 DNA reads as TGTGCCAGCTCACTAAACGTCGACAGGTTATTGTACCAAGAGACCCAGTACTTC.